The rows below give T cell receptor beta chains drawn from one sample of a study of CD8 T cells in Susac syndrome. MiXCR was run by TCRdb on the immunoSEQ multiplex PCR reads, yielding one entry per CDR3 protein. The data hold 200,000 to 300,000 distinct CDR3 sequences, with just over 90% observed a single time. What was sequenced was CD4+ T cells from PBMCs. The receptors stem from a human donor with multiple sclerosis. Both conserved end residues are part of each CDR3. The order of the fields is D gene, CDR3 length, V gene, J gene, clone size, CDR3 protein, CDR3 DNA. A D gene is named only where the DNA matches it firmly. Expanded clones get a size class; other rows say once, few or many, or leave the size out.

>.|15|TRBV11-2|TRBJ2-5|.
CASRTTRGRQETQYF
TGTGCCAGCAGAACTACACGTGGGCGTCAAGAGACCCAGTACTTC
>.|16|TRBV5-1|TRBJ2-2|.
CASHPSGRMNTGELFF
TGCGCCAGCCATCCTTCGGGACGGATGAACACCGGGGAGCTGTTTTTT
>.|15|TRBV29-1|TRBJ2-1|.
CSVVEAGADYNEQFF
TGCAGCGTTGTAGAGGCCGGGGCAGACTACAATGAGCAGTTCTTC
>TRBD2|14|TRBV3-1|TRBJ2-1|.
CASSQVLAAIEQFF
TGTGCCAGCAGCCAAGTACTAGCGGCGATTGAGCAGTTCTTC
>.|13|TRBV3-1|TRBJ1-2|.
CASSRDGRDGYTF
TGTGCCAGCAGCCGAGACGGTCGGGATGGCTACACCTTC
>.|15|TRBV24-1|TRBJ2-3|.
CATSDLGRGTDTQYF
TGTGCCACCAGTGATTTGGGCAGGGGTACAGATACGCAGTATTTT
>.|12|TRBV12-3/TRBV12-4|TRBJ2-1|.
CASRPDSNEQFF
TGTGCCAGTAGACCGGACAGTAATGAGCAGTTCTTC
>.|16|TRBV5-4|TRBJ2-1|.
CASSPRVGDRTNEQFF
TGTGCCAGCAGCCCCCGGGTCGGGGACCGAACCAATGAGCAGTTCTTC
>TRBD2|15|TRBV29-1|TRBJ2-3|.
CSVDVGAGVRDTQYF
TGCAGCGTTGACGTCGGAGCGGGAGTCAGGGATACGCAGTATTTT
>.|16|TRBV12-3/TRBV12-4|TRBJ1-3|.
CASSPMGPISGNTIYF
TGTGCCAGCAGCCCTATGGGACCGATCTCTGGAAACACCATATATTTT
>TRBD1|14|TRBV6-1|TRBJ1-2|.
CASSTGGAIYGYTF
TGTGCCAGCTCCACAGGGGGTGCAATCTATGGCTACACCTTC
>TRBD2|15|TRBV2|TRBJ2-3|once
CASIQLAGTSDTQYF
TGTGCCAGCATCCAACTAGCGGGGACTTCAGATACGCAGTATTTT
>TRBD2|17|TRBV20-1|TRBJ2-7|.
CTARRAGGSSSPYEQYF
TGCACTGCCAGACGGGCGGGGGGCTCCTCATCCCCCTACGAGCAGTACTTC
>.|14|TRBV7-6|TRBJ1-2|.
CASSLVTGPGGYTF
TGTGCCAGCAGCTTAGTTACAGGGCCTGGGGGCTACACCTTC
>TRBD1|15|TRBV5-4|TRBJ2-1|.
CASSLGRGRGSEQFF
TGTGCCAGCAGCTTGGGCAGGGGGCGGGGAAGTGAGCAGTTCTTC
>TRBD1|15|TRBV4-1|TRBJ1-2|.
CASSHLGQGDYGYTF
TGCGCCAGCAGCCATTTGGGACAGGGGGACTATGGCTACACCTTC
>.|12|TRBV29-1|TRBJ1-2|.
CSVVGPTDGYTF
TGCAGCGTTGTTGGGCCCACCGATGGCTACACCTTC
>.|13|TRBV2|TRBJ2-7|.
CASSLSGFLEQYF
TGTGCCAGCAGTTTGTCAGGGTTTCTCGAGCAGTACTTC